What follows is one TCR beta chain and its context. Its antigen is unknown. There are 14 residues in the CDR3. Trimming took 3 bases from V and 3 from J, leaving 12 bases between them. Germline CDR1 reads MNHEY; CDR2 reads SMNVEV (reference sequence). The data are from a study of long-term antiretroviral therapy in people with HIV. Findings and limits, study-wide: Although diversity increased after ART, it remained lower than in transplant donor controls. Among HIV repertoires, CDR3 length ranges were narrower than those of controls.

Running of the v3.0 immunoSEQ assay took place at survey level. The method was immunoSEQ multiplex PCR; TCRdb's version includes in-frame clones alone and lacks a portion of them. The sample carries some 20,000 clones, approximately 88% recorded once. Sample: unsorted PBMCs, taken 1.2 years after starting antiretroviral therapy. The chain couples TRBV27 to TRBJ2-7, with a weak D call TRBD2 (5 bases). This clonotype was sampled from a woman in her thirties or forties with HIV. The CDR3 loop reads CASSFREDRYEQYF. In nucleotides, the CDR3 is TGTGCCAGCAGTTTCCGGGAAGACCGCTACGAGCAGTACTTC.